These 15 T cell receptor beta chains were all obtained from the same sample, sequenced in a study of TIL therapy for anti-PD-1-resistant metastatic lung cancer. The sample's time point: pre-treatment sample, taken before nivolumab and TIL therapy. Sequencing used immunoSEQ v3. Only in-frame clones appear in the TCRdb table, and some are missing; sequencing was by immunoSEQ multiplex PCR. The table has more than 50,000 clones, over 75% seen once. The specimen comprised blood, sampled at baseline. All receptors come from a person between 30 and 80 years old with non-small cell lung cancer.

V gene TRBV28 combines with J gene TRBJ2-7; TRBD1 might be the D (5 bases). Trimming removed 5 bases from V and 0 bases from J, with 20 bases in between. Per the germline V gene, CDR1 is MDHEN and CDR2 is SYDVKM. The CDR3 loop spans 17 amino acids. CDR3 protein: CASSPRVSKGTSYEQYF. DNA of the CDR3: TGTGCCAGCAGTCCCAGGGTCTCGAAGGGAACCTCCTACGAGCAGTACTTC.

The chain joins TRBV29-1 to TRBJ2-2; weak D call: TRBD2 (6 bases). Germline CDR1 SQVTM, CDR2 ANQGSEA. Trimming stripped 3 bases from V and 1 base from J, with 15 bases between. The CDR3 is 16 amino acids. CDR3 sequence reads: CSVDWRGGGNTGELFF. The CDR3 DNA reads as TGCAGCGTTGATTGGCGGGGAGGAGGGAACACCGGGGAGCTGTTTTTT.

The CDR3 bases are TGTGCCAGCAGTGACTCCTTTCAGAAGGGGGAGCTGTTTTTT. The encoded protein is CASSDSFQKGELFF. This rearrangement joins TRBV6-4 to TRBJ2-2; D call uncertain. The V gene's germline CDR1 is MRHNA and CDR2 SNTAGT. Trimming stripped 0 bases from V and 8 bases from J, with 10 bases between. The CDR3 runs to 14 residues.

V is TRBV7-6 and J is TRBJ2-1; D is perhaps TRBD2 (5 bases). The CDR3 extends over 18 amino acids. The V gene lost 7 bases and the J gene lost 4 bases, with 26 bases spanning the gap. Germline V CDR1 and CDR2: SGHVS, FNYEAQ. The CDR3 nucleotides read TGTGCCAGCAATCCGGGTCGGGGTCCGAGATCCTTATACAATGAGCAGTTCTTC. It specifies CASNPGRGPRSLYNEQFF.

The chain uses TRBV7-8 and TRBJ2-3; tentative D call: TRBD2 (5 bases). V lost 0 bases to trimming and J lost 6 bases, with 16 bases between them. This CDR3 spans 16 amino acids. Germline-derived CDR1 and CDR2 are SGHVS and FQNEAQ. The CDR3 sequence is CASSLAEGLVGDTQYF. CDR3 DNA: TGTGCCAGCAGCTTAGCTGAGGGTCTGGTAGGCGATACGCAGTATTTT.

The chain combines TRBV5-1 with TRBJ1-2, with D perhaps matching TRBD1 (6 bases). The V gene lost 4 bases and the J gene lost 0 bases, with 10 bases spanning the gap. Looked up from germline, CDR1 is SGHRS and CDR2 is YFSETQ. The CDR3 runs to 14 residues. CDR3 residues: CASSPGAANYGYTF. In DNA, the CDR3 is TGCGCCAGCAGCCCGGGGGCGGCTAACTATGGCTACACCTTC.

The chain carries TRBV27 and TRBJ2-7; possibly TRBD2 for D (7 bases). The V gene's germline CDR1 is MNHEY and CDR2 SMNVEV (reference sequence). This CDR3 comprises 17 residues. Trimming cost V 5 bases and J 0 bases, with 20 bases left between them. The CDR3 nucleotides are TGTGCCAGCAGTCTGAGGGGGGGAGTAGCCCACTCCTACGAGCAGTACTTC. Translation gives CASSLRGGVAHSYEQYF.

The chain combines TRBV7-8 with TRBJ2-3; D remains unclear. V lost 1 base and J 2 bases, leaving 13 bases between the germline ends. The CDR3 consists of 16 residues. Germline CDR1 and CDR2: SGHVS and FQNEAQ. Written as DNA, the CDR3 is TGTGCCAGCAGCTTAGTTGGCCCCGAAATCACAGATACGCAGTATTTT. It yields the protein CASSLVGPEITDTQYF.

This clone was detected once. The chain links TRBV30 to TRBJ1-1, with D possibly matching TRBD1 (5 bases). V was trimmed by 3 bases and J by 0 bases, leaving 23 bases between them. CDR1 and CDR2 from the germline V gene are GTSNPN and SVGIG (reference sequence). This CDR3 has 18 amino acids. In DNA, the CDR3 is TGTGCCTGGAGCCCCCTGTTACGGGGCCGACAAATGAACACTGAAGCTTTCTTT. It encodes CAWSPLLRGRQMNTEAFF.

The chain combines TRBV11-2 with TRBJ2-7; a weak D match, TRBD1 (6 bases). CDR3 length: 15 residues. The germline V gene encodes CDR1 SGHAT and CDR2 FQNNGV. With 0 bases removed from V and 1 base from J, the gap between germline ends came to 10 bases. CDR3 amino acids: CASSLEDRDSYEQYF. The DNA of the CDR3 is TGTGCCAGCAGCTTAGAGGACAGAGATTCCTACGAGCAGTACTTC.

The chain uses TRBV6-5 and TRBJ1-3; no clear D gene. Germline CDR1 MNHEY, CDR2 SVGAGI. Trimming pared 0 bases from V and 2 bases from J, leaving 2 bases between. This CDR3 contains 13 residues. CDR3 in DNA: TGTGCCAGCAGTTACTCGACTGGAAACACCATATATTTT. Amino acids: CASSYSTGNTIYF.

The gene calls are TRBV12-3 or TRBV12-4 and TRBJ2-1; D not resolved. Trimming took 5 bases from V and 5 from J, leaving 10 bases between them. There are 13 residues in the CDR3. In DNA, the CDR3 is TGTGCCAGCAGTATCGACACTGACAATGAGCAGTTCTTC. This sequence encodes CASSIDTDNEQFF.

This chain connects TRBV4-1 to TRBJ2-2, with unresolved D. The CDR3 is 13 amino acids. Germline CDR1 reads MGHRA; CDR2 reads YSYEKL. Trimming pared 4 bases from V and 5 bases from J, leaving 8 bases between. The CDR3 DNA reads TGCGCCAGCAGCCCTTCTCAAACCGGGGAGCTGTTTTTT. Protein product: CASSPSQTGELFF.

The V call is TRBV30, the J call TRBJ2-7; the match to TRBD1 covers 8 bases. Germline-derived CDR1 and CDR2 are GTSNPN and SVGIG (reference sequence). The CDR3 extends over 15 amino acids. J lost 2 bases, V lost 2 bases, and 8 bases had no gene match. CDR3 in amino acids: CAWSPPDRVAYEQYF. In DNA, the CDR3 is TGTGCCTGGAGTCCACCGGACAGGGTCGCCTACGAGCAGTACTTC.

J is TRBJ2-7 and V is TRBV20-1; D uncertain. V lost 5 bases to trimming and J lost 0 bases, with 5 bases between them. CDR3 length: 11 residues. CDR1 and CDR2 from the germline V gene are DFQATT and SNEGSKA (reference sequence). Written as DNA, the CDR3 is TGCAGTGCTGTCCCCTCCTACGAGCAGTACTTC. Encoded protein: CSAVPSYEQYF.